The entry below gives a single TCR beta chain sequence along with its context. Its antigen is still unknown. This specimen comes from a study of T cell clones after liver transplantation. Study-level background: A pre-transplant mixed lymphocyte reaction with TCRbeta sequencing defined graft-donor-reactive clones followed in post-transplant blood. Subjects received no induction therapy and standard immunosuppression until randomization at 12-24 months post-transplant.

Sequenced by immunoSEQ multiplex PCR; TCRdb stores in-frame clones only, minus some. The sample carries about 51,000 clones, less than 90% recorded once. The CDR3 has 16 residues. The germline V gene encodes CDR1 WSHSY and CDR2 SAAADI. The V gene lost 7 bases and the J gene lost 2 bases, with 20 bases spanning the gap. Notes on the study in general: Conclusions were preliminary, with small, heterogeneous patient groups.

The clonotype comes from a human patient who received a liver transplant. The graft donor may have given rise to some T cells. The sample here was CD8+ T cells from blood, taken 12 months after liver transplant. This rearrangement joins TRBV10-2 to TRBJ1-1, with a tentative D call TRBD1 (5 bases). The CDR3 here is CASTTLPADSNTEAFF. The CDR3 bases are TGCGCCAGCACGACACTACCGGCAGACAGTAACACTGAAGCTTTCTTT.